Described below is a single T cell receptor beta chain sequence and its context. TCRdb's table, derived via immunoSEQ multiplex PCR, lists solely in-frame clones and lacks some. The data contain roughly 80,000 clones, about 94% of them singletons. These data belong to a study of technical replicates of blood from several donors. CDR3 size: 18 residues. Germline CDR1 reads SGDLS; CDR2 reads YYNGEE. The junction had 5 bases not matched to a gene; V was cut back by 2 bases and J by 0 bases. The receptor was derived from a human donor in good health. This chain links TRBV9 with TRBJ2-6; 10 bases are a match to TRBD1. Sequencing used T cells isolated from PBMCs. This chain's CDR3 is CASSVDRGLGSGANVLTF. DNA of the CDR3: TGTGCCAGCAGCGTCGACAGGGGGCTTGGCTCTGGGGCCAACGTCCTGACTTTC.